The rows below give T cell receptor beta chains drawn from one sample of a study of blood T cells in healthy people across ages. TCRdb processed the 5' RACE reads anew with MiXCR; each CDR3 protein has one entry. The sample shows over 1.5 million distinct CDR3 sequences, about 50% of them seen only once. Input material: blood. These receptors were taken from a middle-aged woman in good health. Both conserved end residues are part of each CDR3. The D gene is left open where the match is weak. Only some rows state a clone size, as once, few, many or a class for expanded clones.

DNA: TGTGCCAGCAGCTCCCCCGCGGAGGGACTCTACAATGAGCAGTTCTTC
CDR3: CASSSPAEGLYNEQFF
J: TRBJ2-1
V: TRBV13
D: .
size: .

DNA: TGTGCCAGCAGGGGCAGACAGAACCAAGAGACCCAGTACTTC
CDR3: CASRGRQNQETQYF
J: TRBJ2-5
V: TRBV12-3/TRBV12-4
D: .
size: few

DNA: TGCGCCAGCAGCCCAGGGACAGTCAGCTCCTACAATGAGCAGTTCTTC
CDR3: CASSPGTVSSYNEQFF
J: TRBJ2-1
V: TRBV5-1
D: TRBD1
size: few

DNA: TGTGCCAGCAGTTTATTTAACCTTGGCGGGGGGGCAGGGAATACGCAGTATTTT
CDR3: CASSLFNLGGGAGNTQYF
J: TRBJ2-3
V: TRBV28
D: TRBD2
size: .

DNA: TGTGCCAGCAGTCCTGAACCACTCGAGCAGTTCTTC
CDR3: CASSPEPLEQFF
J: TRBJ2-1
V: TRBV28
D: .
size: .

DNA: TGTGCCAGCAGTTACGGGCAGGGGGCTGCGGAGACCCAGTACTTC
CDR3: CASSYGQGAAETQYF
J: TRBJ2-5
V: TRBV6-5
D: TRBD1
size: .

DNA: TGTGCCAGCAGCCAAGGGACTAGCGGGGTTAATGAGCAGTTCTTC
CDR3: CASSQGTSGVNEQFF
J: TRBJ2-1
V: TRBV4-2
D: TRBD2
size: few

DNA: TGCAGTGCTGTCGCGGGACAGGGGTCGGAGACCCAGTACTTC
CDR3: CSAVAGQGSETQYF
J: TRBJ2-5
V: TRBV20-1
D: TRBD1
size: .

DNA: TGCAGTGCGGGCGACGCAGGGTACGAGCAGTACTTC
CDR3: CSAGDAGYEQYF
J: TRBJ2-7
V: TRBV20-1
D: .
size: .

DNA: TGTGCCACCAGCAGAGATGTTGGAGGAGCCGGGGAGCTGTTTTTT
CDR3: CATSRDVGGAGELFF
J: TRBJ2-2
V: TRBV15
D: .
size: .

DNA: TGTGCCAGGACAAGTTATGGCTACACCTTC
CDR3: CARTSYGYTF
J: TRBJ1-2
V: TRBV25-1
D: .
size: .

DNA: TGTGCCAGCAGCAGTACCAGACAGGGGGGTGAGCAGTTCTTC
CDR3: CASSSTRQGGEQFF
J: TRBJ2-1
V: TRBV7-2
D: TRBD1
size: few

DNA: TGTGCCAGCAATAGGGGTTCGGGTCAGCCCCAGCATTTT
CDR3: CASNRGSGQPQHF
J: TRBJ1-5
V: TRBV9
D: .
size: .

DNA: TGCGCCAGCAGCCGGGGGATATCCTATGGCTACACCTTC
CDR3: CASSRGISYGYTF
J: TRBJ1-2
V: TRBV5-1
D: .
size: .

DNA: TGCGCCAGCAGCCAAGTCCTGGGCGGATCTAGCGGGGGCGCCGAGCAGTTCTTC
CDR3: CASSQVLGGSSGGAEQFF
J: TRBJ2-1
V: TRBV4-3
D: TRBD2
size: few

DNA: TGTGCCAGCAGTTTAGAGGGCAGGGGGCCTGATCAGCCCCAGCATTTT
CDR3: CASSLEGRGPDQPQHF
J: TRBJ1-5
V: TRBV28
D: TRBD1
size: .

DNA: TGCAGCGTTGCCTCAGGGTTCTACGAGCAGTACTTC
CDR3: CSVASGFYEQYF
J: TRBJ2-7
V: TRBV29-1
D: .
size: few

DNA: TGTGCCAGCAGTGACACACTAGCAGATACGCAGTATTTT
CDR3: CASSDTLADTQYF
J: TRBJ2-3
V: TRBV6-5
D: .
size: .

DNA: TGTGCCAGCAGTTTGGACAGGTTCCACGAGCAGTACTTC
CDR3: CASSLDRFHEQYF
J: TRBJ2-7
V: TRBV12-3/TRBV12-4
D: TRBD1
size: .

DNA: TGTGCCACGAGGGTCGAAGGGGAGCACTATGGCTACACCTTC
CDR3: CATRVEGEHYGYTF
J: TRBJ1-2
V: TRBV15
D: .
size: .

DNA: TGTGCCAGCAGACAACTAGCGGGTCGAACCGGGGAGCTGTTTTTT
CDR3: CASRQLAGRTGELFF
J: TRBJ2-2
V: TRBV2
D: TRBD2
size: .

DNA: TGTGCCACCAGTGAACCTGGACAGGGAGTGATCGATGAGCAGTTCTTC
CDR3: CATSEPGQGVIDEQFF
J: TRBJ2-1
V: TRBV24-1
D: TRBD1
size: .

DNA: TGTGCCAGCAGTCACCTCGGGCCAAAGGCCAACGTCCTGACTTTC
CDR3: CASSHLGPKANVLTF
J: TRBJ2-6
V: TRBV6-2/TRBV6-3
D: .
size: .

DNA: TGTGCCAGCAGCCCGCGAGAGGGGGGCGGACTGTTTTTT
CDR3: CASSPREGGGLFF
J: TRBJ1-4
V: TRBV7-2
D: .
size: .

DNA: TGCGCCAGCAAGGGGTGGCTGGATGAGCAGTTCTTC
CDR3: CASKGWLDEQFF
J: TRBJ2-1
V: TRBV4-1
D: .
size: .

DNA: TGCAGCGTTGAAGCGAGTGGTGGGGGGCGCGTCGAGACCCAGTACTTC
CDR3: CSVEASGGGRVETQYF
J: TRBJ2-5
V: TRBV29-1
D: .
size: few

DNA: TGTGCCAGCAGAGATTACATCGGCGGGGACAATGAGCAGTACTTC
CDR3: CASRDYIGGDNEQYF
J: TRBJ2-7
V: TRBV6-2/TRBV6-3
D: .
size: .

DNA: TGCAGTGCTAGTACCCACCAAGAGCGGGGGAGGGCAGATACGCAGTATTTT
CDR3: CSASTHQERGRADTQYF
J: TRBJ2-3
V: TRBV20-1
D: TRBD2
size: few

DNA: TGCAGTGTTGACCCGCGGACTCTCCAAGAGACCCAGTACTTC
CDR3: CSVDPRTLQETQYF
J: TRBJ2-5
V: TRBV20-1
D: .
size: .

DNA: TGCAGTGCTAGAGATTGGCGCCTACACGAGGGTGAGCAGTTCTTC
CDR3: CSARDWRLHEGEQFF
J: TRBJ2-1
V: TRBV20-1
D: .
size: .

DNA: TGCGCCAGCAAATTGGGCGGGACGGTGAACACTGAAGCTTTCTTT
CDR3: CASKLGGTVNTEAFF
J: TRBJ1-1
V: TRBV5-1
D: .
size: few

DNA: TGTGCCAGCAGCCCCGGGGCAGTAGGTGAGCAGTACTTC
CDR3: CASSPGAVGEQYF
J: TRBJ2-4
V: TRBV7-9
D: .
size: .

DNA: TGTGCCAGCAGCTTAGGTAGAGAGGGGTCAAGGGAGCAGTTCTTC
CDR3: CASSLGREGSREQFF
J: TRBJ2-1
V: TRBV7-8
D: .
size: .

DNA: TGTGCTAGCAGCCCGTGGGCGCGGAGCCAAGAGACCCAGTACTTC
CDR3: CASSPWARSQETQYF
J: TRBJ2-5
V: TRBV7-7
D: .
size: once

DNA: TGCGCCAGCAGCTTGGGGCCAGGGAAGTACCAAGAGACCCAGTACTTC
CDR3: CASSLGPGKYQETQYF
J: TRBJ2-5
V: TRBV5-1
D: .
size: few

DNA: TGTGCCAGCAGCACCCTGACTAGCGGGATATCAGTATACGAGCAGTACTTC
CDR3: CASSTLTSGISVYEQYF
J: TRBJ2-7
V: TRBV21-1
D: .
size: .

DNA: TGTGCCAGCACCGGACAGGGGGCATCTGGGGCCAACGTCCTGACTTTC
CDR3: CASTGQGASGANVLTF
J: TRBJ2-6
V: TRBV28
D: TRBD1
size: few

DNA: TGTGCCAGCAGCTTTAACAGGGGGTCCTACAATGAGCAGTTCTTC
CDR3: CASSFNRGSYNEQFF
J: TRBJ2-1
V: TRBV7-2
D: TRBD1
size: once

DNA: TGCGCCAGCAGCCCCCCCGGGGACAGCTACGAGCAGTACTTC
CDR3: CASSPPGDSYEQYF
J: TRBJ2-7
V: TRBV5-1
D: TRBD1
size: .

DNA: TGCAGTGCTAGAAAACGAGTTTACAATGAGCAGTTCTTC
CDR3: CSARKRVYNEQFF
J: TRBJ2-1
V: TRBV20-1
D: .
size: .

DNA: TGTGCCAGCACCATTCTGTATACGCAGTATTTT
CDR3: CASTILYTQYF
J: TRBJ2-3
V: TRBV7-2
D: .
size: .

DNA: TGTGCCAGCAGCCATGGGAGGGGGGAGACCCAGTACTTC
CDR3: CASSHGRGETQYF
J: TRBJ2-5
V: TRBV7-2
D: .
size: .

DNA: TGCAGTGCTAGAGATTTGGTTGGGGGCAATGAGCAGTTCTTC
CDR3: CSARDLVGGNEQFF
J: TRBJ2-1
V: TRBV20-1
D: .
size: .

DNA: TGTGCCACCAGTGCCCACCGACAGGGCACGAGATACAATGAGCAGTACTTC
CDR3: CATSAHRQGTRYNEQYF
J: TRBJ2-7
V: TRBV24-1
D: TRBD1
size: .

DNA: TGTGCCAGCAGCCACTTGGCTGGGGCCAACGTCCTGACTTTC
CDR3: CASSHLAGANVLTF
J: TRBJ2-6
V: TRBV5-4
D: .
size: .